This note documents a single T cell receptor beta chain sequence. Original methodology: Counts of nucleated cells, estimated from reference gene primer amplification, were obtained. Method: immunoSEQ multiplex PCR; TCRdb's copy keeps in-frame clones and lacks some. For V, J and clone size, that table is used; D and trimming come from the DNA. The sample holds 150,000 to 180,000 clones, 80% to 90% seen once. The data belong to a study of blood T cell repertoires in COVID-19. Study context: Italy, Spain and the United States were the sources of the convalescent and acute COVID-19 samples. In each case, the material was cDNA or gDNA derived from T cells, B-cell-depleted T cells, or PBMCs.

The CDR3 contains 14 residues. V lost 2 bases and J 5 bases, leaving 14 bases between the germline ends. Germline V gene lookup returns CDR1 SGHRS and CDR2 YFSETQ. The V call is TRBV5-1, the J call TRBJ2-7; D is unclear. The receptor's source is a woman between 55 and 75 years old with COVID-19, enrolled during active disease. Sequenced input: peripheral blood. The DNA for the CDR3 is TGCGCCAGCAGCTTATCATCGGGTCCAGACGAGCAGTACTTC. Protein product: CASSLSSGPDEQYF.